This T cell receptor beta chain was sequenced for a study of chemoradiotherapy in HPV16-positive cancers. The study, taken as a whole, reports: Non-HPV-specific T cells did not expand in tumors during treatment, whereas candidate HPV-specific clones and E7-related motifs did.

The data were produced by immunoSEQ multiplex PCR, yet TCRdb's version contains in-frame clones alone and is incomplete. Counted here are 9,500 to 15,000 clones, more than 75% occurring once; the ten biggest clones make up about 2.2%. Note on this clone: The antigen is unknown.

CDR1 is LNHNV, CDR2 YYDKDF, per germline (reference sequence). This CDR3 region has 15 residues. V lost 0 bases and J lost 5, with 10 bases in between. Repeated repertoire sampling spanned the course of chemoradiotherapy. The gene calls are TRBV15 and TRBJ1-4, with a weak D call TRBD1 (6 bases). The origin of this receptor is a human donor with HPV-associated anogenital cancer. The material was blood, obtained from a patient who underwent chemoradiotherapy. The CDR3 spells CATSRDRGPNEKLFF. CDR3 bases: TGTGCCACCAGCAGAGACAGGGGCCCGAATGAAAAACTGTTTTTT.